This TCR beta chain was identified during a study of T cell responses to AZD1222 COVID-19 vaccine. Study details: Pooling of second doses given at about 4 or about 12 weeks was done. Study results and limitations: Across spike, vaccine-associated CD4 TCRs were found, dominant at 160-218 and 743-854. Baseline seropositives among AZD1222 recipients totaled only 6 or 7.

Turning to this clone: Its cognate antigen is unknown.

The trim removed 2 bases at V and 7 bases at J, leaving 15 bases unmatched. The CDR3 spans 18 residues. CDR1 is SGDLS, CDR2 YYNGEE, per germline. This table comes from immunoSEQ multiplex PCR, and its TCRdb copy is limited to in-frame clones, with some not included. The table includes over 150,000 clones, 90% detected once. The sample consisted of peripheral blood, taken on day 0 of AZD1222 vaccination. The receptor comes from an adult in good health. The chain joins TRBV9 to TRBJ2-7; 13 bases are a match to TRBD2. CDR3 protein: CASSVGTSGERETGEQYF. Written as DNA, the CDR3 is TGTGCCAGCAGCGTGGGGACTAGCGGGGAGCGAGAAACGGGTGAGCAGTACTTC.